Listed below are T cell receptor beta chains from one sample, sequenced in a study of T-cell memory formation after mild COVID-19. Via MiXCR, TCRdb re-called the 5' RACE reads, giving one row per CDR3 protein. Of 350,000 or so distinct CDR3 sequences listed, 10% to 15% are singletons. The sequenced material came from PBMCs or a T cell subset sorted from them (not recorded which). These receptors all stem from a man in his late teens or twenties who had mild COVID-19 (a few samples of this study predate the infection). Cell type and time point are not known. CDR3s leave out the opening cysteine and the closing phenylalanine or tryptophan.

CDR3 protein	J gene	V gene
ASTAAGGSKNIQY	TRBJ2-4	TRBV28
ASSLGQGARDYGYT	TRBJ1-2	TRBV12-3/TRBV12-4
ASGGDRDNSPLH	TRBJ1-6	TRBV6-5
ASRPPGSGNTIY	TRBJ1-3	TRBV28
ASSQQDSPSTDTQY	TRBJ2-3	TRBV4-3
ASSRTGDVTEAF	TRBJ1-1	TRBV7-9
ASSQAGNQPQH	TRBJ1-5	TRBV3-1
ASSYSKAYEQY	TRBJ2-7	TRBV11-2
ASSLSRTTGPYGYT	TRBJ1-2	TRBV11-2
ASSFRRGEQY	TRBJ2-7	TRBV12-3/TRBV12-4
ASSQGVGKGMANEKLF	TRBJ1-4	TRBV14
ASSPGQGRDAF	TRBJ1-1	TRBV7-3
ASSPGQIFTDTQY	TRBJ2-3	TRBV7-9
ASSTTSGGSGELF	TRBJ2-2	TRBV7-3
ASSSTSGGLTQY	TRBJ2-5	TRBV7-6
ASSPSQGRLNSPLH	TRBJ1-6	TRBV7-9
ASSPNSGSGTDTQY	TRBJ2-3	TRBV7-3
ASSVGERYNSPLH	TRBJ1-6	TRBV9
ASSQDPMSSYNSPLH	TRBJ1-6	TRBV4-2
ASSPGQGARQPQH	TRBJ1-5	TRBV18
ASSRGLDTGELF	TRBJ2-2	TRBV2
ASSQDGVSYNEQF	TRBJ2-1	TRBV4-3
ASRPGLRGGGGETQY	TRBJ2-5	TRBV5-1
AISDFDRVGQPQH	TRBJ1-5	TRBV10-3
ASSTSGTWATNEKLF	TRBJ1-4	TRBV5-6
ASSLSGFAGGNTDTQY	TRBJ2-3	TRBV7-9
SQSPGTGQEETQY	TRBJ2-5	TRBV29-1
ASSRREGGTQY	TRBJ2-5	TRBV7-2
ASSSPGTGGATNEKLF	TRBJ1-4	TRBV6-2/TRBV6-3
ASSQRIGELF	TRBJ2-2	TRBV7-9
ATSDLLAGDTQY	TRBJ2-3	TRBV24-1
ASGLAGASDTQY	TRBJ2-3	TRBV27
ASSSRLGTGISYEQY	TRBJ2-7	TRBV12-3/TRBV12-4
ASSLGQGTGTGELF	TRBJ2-2	TRBV5-1
ASTLGYRPTFATNEKLF	TRBJ1-4	TRBV12-3/TRBV12-4
AISPDSSNQPQH	TRBJ1-5	TRBV10-3
ASSTHHDRRNEKLF	TRBJ1-4	TRBV19
ASSPAGGVYGYT	TRBJ1-2	TRBV27
ASSLHVHTQY	TRBJ2-3	TRBV28
ASSSRGPGETQY	TRBJ2-5	TRBV5-1
ASSWGREAF	TRBJ1-1	TRBV28
ASSLGMGAGETQY	TRBJ2-5	TRBV7-2
ASSQDSTTYGYT	TRBJ1-2	TRBV3-1
ASSSAYRQGTLNYGYT	TRBJ1-2	TRBV12-3/TRBV12-4
ASSFTGSYGYT	TRBJ1-2	TRBV5-4
ASSPGVGTNTGELF	TRBJ2-2	TRBV7-6
ASSQVSGMDGYT	TRBJ1-2	TRBV4-3
ASSSEASGGPIYNEQF	TRBJ2-1	TRBV7-6
AISESGFNQPQH	TRBJ1-5	TRBV10-3
ASSLVRDNYGYT	TRBJ1-2	TRBV7-9
ATSDPRGQGFYGYT	TRBJ1-2	TRBV24-1
ASSQVSSRGYGYT	TRBJ1-2	TRBV4-3
ASSNEGGADTQY	TRBJ2-3	TRBV5-4
SAAGGQGNEQF	TRBJ2-1	TRBV20-1